This T cell receptor (beta chain) was obtained from a study of blood T cell repertoires in COVID-19. Authors' methods: Nucleated cell number was recorded as an estimate derived from reference gene primer amplification. Some clones are missing from TCRdb's copy, which holds only in-frame ones; the method was immunoSEQ multiplex PCR. V and J calls and clone size follow that table, whereas D and trimming were derived from the DNA. The repertoire includes some 380,000 clones, 88% of them detected once, and approximately 2% sits in the top ten. The CDR3 has 13 amino acids. From germline, CDR1 is SGHDN and CDR2 FVKESK. The V end was cut by 1 base, the J end by 6 bases, with 9 bases between.

This receptor was obtained from a woman in her thirties or forties with acute COVID-19. The sequenced material came from PBMCs or T cells enriched from blood (not recorded which). The chain carries TRBV14 and TRBJ1-2; maybe TRBD1 (5 bases). DNA of the CDR3: TGTGCCAGCAGCCAAGTACGACAGAATGGCTACACCTTC. It codes for CASSQVRQNGYTF.